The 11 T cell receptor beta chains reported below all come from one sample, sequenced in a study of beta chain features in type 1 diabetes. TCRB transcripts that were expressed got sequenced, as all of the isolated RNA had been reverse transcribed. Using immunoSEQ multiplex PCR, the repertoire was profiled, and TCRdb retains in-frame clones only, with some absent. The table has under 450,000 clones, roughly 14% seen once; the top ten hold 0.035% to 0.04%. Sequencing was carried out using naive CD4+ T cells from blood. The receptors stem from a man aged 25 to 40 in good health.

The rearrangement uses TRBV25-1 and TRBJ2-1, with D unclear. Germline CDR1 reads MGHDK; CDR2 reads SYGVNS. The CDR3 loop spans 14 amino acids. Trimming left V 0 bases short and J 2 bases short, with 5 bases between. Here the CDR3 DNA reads TGTGCCAGCAGTGAATATTCAGCCTACAATGAGCAGTTCTTC. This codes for CASSEYSAYNEQFF.

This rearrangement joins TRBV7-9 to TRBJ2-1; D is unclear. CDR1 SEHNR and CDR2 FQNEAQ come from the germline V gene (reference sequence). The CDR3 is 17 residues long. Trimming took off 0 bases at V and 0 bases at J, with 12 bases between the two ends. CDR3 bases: TGTGCCAGCAGCTTAGCGCGTCACCTCGGCTCCTACAATGAGCAGTTCTTC. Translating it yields CASSLARHLGSYNEQFF.

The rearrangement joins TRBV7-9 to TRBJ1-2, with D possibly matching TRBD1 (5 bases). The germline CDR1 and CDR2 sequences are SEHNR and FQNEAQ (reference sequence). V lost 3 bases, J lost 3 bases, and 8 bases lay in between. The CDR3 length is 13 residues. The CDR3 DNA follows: TGTGCCAGCAGCTTGCAGGGTGACTATGGCTACACCTTC. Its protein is CASSLQGDYGYTF.

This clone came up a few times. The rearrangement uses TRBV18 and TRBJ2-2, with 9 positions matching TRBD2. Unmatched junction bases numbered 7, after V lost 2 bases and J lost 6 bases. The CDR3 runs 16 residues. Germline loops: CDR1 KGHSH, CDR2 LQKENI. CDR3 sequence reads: CASSPKSSGTAGELFF. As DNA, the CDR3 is TGTGCCAGCTCACCAAAGTCTAGCGGGACTGCCGGGGAGCTGTTTTTT.

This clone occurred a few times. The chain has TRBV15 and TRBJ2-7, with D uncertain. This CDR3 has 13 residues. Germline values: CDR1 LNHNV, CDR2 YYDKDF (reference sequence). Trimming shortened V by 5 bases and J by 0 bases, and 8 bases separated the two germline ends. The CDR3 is CATSDGNSYEQYV. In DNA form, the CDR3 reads TGTGCCACCAGCGATGGCAACTCCTACGAGCAGTACGTC.

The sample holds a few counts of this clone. CDR3 sequence: CASSLWGGSYNEQFF. DNA for the CDR3: TGTGCCAGCAGCTTATGGGGCGGGAGCTACAATGAGCAGTTCTTC. The chain has TRBV7-2 and TRBJ2-1; 7 bases are a match to TRBD2. The J segment lost 3 bases and the V segment lost 2 bases, leaving 4 bases of the junction unmatched. Looked up from germline, CDR1 is SGHTA and CDR2 is FQGNSA. The CDR3 consists of 15 residues.

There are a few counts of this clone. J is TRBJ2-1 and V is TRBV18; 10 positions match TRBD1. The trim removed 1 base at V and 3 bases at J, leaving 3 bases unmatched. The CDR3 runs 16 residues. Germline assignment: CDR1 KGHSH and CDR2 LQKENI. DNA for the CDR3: TGTGCCAGCTCACCACTCGGGACAGGGGACTACAATGAGCAGTTCTTC. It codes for CASSPLGTGDYNEQFF.

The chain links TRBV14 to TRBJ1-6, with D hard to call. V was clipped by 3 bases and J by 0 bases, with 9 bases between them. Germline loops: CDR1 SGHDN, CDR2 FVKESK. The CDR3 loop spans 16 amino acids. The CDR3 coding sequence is TGTGCCAGCAGCCAGTTTCTTAGCTCCTATAATTCACCCCTCCACTTT. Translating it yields CASSQFLSSYNSPLHF.

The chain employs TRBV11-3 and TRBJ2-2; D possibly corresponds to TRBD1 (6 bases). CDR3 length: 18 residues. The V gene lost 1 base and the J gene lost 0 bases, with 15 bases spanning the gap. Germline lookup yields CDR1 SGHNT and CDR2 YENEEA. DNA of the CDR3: TGTGCCAGCAGCTTAGGTGGGCTGTGGACAGCGAACACCGGGGAGCTGTTTTTT. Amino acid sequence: CASSLGGLWTANTGELFF.

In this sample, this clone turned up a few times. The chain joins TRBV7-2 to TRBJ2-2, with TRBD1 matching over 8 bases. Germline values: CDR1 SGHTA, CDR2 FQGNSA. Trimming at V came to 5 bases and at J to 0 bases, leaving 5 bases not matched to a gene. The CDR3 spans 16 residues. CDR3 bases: TGTGCCAGCAGCACCAGGGGGCCTACGAACACCGGGGAGCTGTTTTTT. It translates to CASSTRGPTNTGELFF. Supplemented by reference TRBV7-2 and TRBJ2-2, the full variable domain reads GAGVSQSPSNKVTEKGKDVELRCDPISGHTALYWYRQSLGQGLEFLIYFQGNSAPDKSGLPSDRFSAERTGGSVSTLTIQRTQQEDSAVYLCASSTRGPTNTGELFFGEGSRLTVL.

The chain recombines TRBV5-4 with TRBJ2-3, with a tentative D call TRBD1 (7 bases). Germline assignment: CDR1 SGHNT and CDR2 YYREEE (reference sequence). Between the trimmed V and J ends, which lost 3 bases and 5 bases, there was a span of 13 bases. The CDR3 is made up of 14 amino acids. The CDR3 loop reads CASSSRQGLDTQYF. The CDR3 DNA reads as TGTGCCAGCAGCTCCAGACAGGGACTAGATACGCAGTATTTT.